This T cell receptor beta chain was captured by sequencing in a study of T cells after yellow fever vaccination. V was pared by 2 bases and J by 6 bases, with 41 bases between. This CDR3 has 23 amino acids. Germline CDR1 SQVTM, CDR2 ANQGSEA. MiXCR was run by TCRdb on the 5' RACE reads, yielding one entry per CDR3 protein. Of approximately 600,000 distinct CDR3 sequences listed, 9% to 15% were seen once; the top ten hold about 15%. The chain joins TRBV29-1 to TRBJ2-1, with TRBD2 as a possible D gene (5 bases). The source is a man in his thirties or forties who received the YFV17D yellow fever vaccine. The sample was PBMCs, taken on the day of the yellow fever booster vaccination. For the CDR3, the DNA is TGCAGCGTTGAAAGGTTTCGGGCGGGTCGGGCCTCTGGACGGTCCCCTCGGTGCAATGAGCAGTTCTTC. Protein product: CSVERFRAGRASGRSPRCNEQFF.